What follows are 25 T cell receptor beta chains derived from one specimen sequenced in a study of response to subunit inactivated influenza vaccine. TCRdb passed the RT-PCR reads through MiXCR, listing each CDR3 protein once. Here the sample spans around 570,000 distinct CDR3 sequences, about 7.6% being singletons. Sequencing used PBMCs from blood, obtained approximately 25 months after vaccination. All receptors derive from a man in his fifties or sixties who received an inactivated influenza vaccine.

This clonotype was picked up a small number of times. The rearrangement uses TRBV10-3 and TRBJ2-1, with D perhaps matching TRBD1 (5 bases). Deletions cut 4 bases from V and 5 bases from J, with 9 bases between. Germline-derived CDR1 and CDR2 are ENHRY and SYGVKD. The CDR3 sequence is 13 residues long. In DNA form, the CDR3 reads TGTGCCATCAGTGGACAGATTAACAATGAGCAGTTCTTC. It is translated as CAISGQINNEQFF.

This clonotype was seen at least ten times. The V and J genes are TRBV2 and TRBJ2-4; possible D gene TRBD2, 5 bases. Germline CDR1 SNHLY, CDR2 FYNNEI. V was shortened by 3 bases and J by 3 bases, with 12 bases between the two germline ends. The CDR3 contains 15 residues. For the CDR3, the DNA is TGTGCCAGCAGTGATAGCGTTTCGGTCAAAAACATTCAGTACTTC. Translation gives CASSDSVSVKNIQYF.

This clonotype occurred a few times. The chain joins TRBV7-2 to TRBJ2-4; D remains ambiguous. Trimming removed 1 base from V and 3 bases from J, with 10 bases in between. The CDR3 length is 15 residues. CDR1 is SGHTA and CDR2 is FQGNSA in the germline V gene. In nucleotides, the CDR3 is TGTGCCAGCAGCTTAGGTCCGGCCCTCAAAAACATTCAGTACTTC. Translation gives CASSLGPALKNIQYF.

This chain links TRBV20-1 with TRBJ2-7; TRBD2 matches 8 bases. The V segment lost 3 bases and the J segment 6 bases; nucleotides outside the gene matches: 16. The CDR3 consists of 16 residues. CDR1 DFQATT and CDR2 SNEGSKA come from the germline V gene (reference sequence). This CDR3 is CSASSLAGTRSGEQYF. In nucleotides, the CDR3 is TGCAGTGCTAGCTCCTTAGCCGGGACTAGGTCGGGCGAGCAGTACTTC.

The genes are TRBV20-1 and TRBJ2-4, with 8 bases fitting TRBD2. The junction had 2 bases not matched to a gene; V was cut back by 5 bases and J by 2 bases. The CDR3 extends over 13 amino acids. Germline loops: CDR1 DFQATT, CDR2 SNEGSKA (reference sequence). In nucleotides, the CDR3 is TGCAGTGCTTCGGGAGGGTCCAAAAACATTCAGTACTTC. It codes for CSASGGSKNIQYF.

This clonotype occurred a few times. CDR3 loop: CASSQGYGSGANVLTF. The DNA for the CDR3 is TGTGCCAGCAGCCAAGGATACGGCTCTGGGGCCAACGTCCTGACTTTC. The chain links TRBV7-6 to TRBJ2-6; no reliable D call. The V and J ends lost 5 bases and 0 bases respectively, with 11 bases between them. Germline V CDR1 and CDR2: SGHVS, FNYEAQ. The CDR3 has 16 amino acids.

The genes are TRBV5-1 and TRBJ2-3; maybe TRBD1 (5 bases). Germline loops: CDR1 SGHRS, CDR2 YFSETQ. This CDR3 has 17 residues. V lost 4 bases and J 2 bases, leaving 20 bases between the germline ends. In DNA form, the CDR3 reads TGCGCCAGCAGCAGAAATTTTGGGGTTGGGGCCACAGATACGCAGTATTTT. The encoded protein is CASSRNFGVGATDTQYF. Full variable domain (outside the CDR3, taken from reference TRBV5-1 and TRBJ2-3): KAGVTQTPRYLIKTRGQQVTLSCSPISGHRSVSWYQQTPGQGLQFLFEYFSETQRNKGNFPGRFSGRQFSNSRSEMNVSTLELGDSALYLCASSRNFGVGATDTQYFGPGTRLTVL.

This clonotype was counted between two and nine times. The CDR3 DNA follows: TGTGCCAGCAGGGCCGGGACAGGGTGGAGGGAGACCCAGTACTTC. Protein: CASRAGTGWRETQYF. The genes are TRBV12-3 or TRBV12-4 and TRBJ2-5; TRBD1 aligns across 9 bases. The V segment lost 6 bases and the J segment 5 bases; nucleotides outside the gene matches: 10. The CDR3 totals 15 residues.

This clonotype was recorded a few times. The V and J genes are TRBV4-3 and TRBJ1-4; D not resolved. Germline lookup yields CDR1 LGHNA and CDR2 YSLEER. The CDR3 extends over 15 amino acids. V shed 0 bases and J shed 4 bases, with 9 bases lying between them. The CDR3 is CASSQDGVGNEKLFF. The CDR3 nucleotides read TGCGCCAGCAGCCAAGATGGGGTCGGTAATGAAAAACTGTTTTTT.

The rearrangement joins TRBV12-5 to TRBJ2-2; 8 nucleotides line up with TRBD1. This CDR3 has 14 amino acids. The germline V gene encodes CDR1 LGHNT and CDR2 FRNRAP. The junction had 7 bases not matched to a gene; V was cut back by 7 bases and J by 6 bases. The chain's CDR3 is CASARQGWSGELFF. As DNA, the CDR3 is TGTGCTAGTGCCCGACAGGGGTGGTCCGGGGAGCTGTTTTTT.

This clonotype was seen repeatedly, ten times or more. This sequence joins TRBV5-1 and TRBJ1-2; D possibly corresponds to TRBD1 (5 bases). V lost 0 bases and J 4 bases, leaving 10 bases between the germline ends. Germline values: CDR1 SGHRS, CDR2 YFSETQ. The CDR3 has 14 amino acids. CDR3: CASSLEQAGYGYTF. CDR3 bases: TGCGCCAGCAGCTTGGAACAGGCCGGCTATGGCTACACCTTC.

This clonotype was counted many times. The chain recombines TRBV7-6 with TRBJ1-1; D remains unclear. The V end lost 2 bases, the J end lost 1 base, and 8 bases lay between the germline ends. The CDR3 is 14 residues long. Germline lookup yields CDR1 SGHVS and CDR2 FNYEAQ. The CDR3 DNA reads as TGTGCCAGCAGCTTAAGAGTACAGAACACTGAAGCTTTCTTT. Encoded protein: CASSLRVQNTEAFF.

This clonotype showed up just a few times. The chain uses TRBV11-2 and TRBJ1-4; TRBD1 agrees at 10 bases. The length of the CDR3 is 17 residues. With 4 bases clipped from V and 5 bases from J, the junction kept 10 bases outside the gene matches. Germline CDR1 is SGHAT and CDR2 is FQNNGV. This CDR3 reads CASSSLRRDRGNEKLFF. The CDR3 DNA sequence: TGTGCCAGCAGCTCTTTACGGCGGGACAGGGGAAATGAAAAACTGTTTTTT.

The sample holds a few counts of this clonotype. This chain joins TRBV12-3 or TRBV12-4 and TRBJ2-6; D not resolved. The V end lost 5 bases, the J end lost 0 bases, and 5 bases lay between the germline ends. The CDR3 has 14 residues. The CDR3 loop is CASSQYSGANVLTF. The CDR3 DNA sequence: TGTGCCAGCAGTCAGTACTCTGGGGCCAACGTCCTGACTTTC.

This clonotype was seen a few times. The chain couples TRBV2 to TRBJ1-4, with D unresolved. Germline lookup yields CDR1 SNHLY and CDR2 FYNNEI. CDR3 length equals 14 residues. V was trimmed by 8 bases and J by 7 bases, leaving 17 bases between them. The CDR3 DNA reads TGTGCCAGCTTCTCGCCCCCGGGAGGTGAAAAACTGTTTTTT. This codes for CASFSPPGGEKLFF.

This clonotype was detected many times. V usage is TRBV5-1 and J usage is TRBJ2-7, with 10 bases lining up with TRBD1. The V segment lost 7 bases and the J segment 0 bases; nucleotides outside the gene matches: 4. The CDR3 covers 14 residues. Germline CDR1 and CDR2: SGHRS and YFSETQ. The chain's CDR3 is CASSGQGSSYEQYF. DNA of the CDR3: TGCGCCAGCTCGGGACAGGGGAGCTCCTACGAGCAGTACTTC. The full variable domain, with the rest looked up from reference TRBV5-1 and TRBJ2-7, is KAGVTQTPRYLIKTRGQQVTLSCSPISGHRSVSWYQQTPGQGLQFLFEYFSETQRNKGNFPGRFSGRQFSNSRSEMNVSTLELGDSALYLCASSGQGSSYEQYFGPGTRLTVT.

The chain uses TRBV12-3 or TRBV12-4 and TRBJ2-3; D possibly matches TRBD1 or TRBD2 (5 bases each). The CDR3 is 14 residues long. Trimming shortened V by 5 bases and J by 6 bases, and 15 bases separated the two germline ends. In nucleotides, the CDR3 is TGTGCCAGCAGTGGGGACCGGCAATCGGATACGCAGTATTTT. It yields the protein CASSGDRQSDTQYF.

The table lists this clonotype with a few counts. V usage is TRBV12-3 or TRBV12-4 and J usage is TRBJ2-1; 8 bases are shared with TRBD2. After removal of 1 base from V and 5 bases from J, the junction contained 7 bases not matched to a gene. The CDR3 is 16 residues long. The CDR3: CASSLVGLAENNEQFF. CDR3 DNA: TGTGCCAGCAGTTTAGTCGGACTAGCAGAGAACAATGAGCAGTTCTTC.

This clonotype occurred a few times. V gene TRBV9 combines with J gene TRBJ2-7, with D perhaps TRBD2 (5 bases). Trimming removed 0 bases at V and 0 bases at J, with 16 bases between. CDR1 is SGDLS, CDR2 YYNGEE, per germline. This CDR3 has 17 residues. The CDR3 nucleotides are TGTGCCAGCAGCGTAGCTGCCGGACTGGCAAGCTCCTACGAGCAGTACTTC. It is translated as CASSVAAGLASSYEQYF.

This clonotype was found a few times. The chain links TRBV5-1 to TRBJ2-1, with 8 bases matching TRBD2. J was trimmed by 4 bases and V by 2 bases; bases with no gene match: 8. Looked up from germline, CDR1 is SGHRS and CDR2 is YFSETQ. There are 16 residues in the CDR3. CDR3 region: CASSFGGANRYNEQFF. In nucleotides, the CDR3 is TGCGCCAGCAGCTTCGGGGGGGCGAATCGTTACAATGAGCAGTTCTTC.

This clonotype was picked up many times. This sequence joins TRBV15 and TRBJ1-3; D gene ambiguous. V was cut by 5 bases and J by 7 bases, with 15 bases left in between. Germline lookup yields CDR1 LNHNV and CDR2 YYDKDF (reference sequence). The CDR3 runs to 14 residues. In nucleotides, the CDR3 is TGTGCCACCAGCCCAGCGGTCGGTAGGAACACCATATATTTT. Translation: CATSPAVGRNTIYF. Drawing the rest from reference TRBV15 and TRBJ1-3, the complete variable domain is DAMVIQNPRYQVTQFGKPVTLSCSQTLNHNVMYWYQQKSSQAPKLLFHYYDKDFNNEADTPDNFQSRRPNTSFCFLDIRSPGLGDTAMYLCATSPAVGRNTIYFGEGSWLTVV.

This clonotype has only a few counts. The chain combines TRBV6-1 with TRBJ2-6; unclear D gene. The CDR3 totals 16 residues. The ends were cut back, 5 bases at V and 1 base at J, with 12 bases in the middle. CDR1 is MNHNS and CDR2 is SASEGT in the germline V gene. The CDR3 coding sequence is TGTGCCAGCAGTCCCGGACGGCTGTCTGGGGCCAACGTCCTGACTTTC. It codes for CASSPGRLSGANVLTF.

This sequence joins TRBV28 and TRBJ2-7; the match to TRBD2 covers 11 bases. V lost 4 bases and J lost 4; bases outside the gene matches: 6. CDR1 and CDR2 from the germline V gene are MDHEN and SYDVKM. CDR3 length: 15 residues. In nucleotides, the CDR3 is TGTGCCAGCAGTTCTCCTAGCGGGAGGAAATACGAGCAGTACTTC. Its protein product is CASSSPSGRKYEQYF.

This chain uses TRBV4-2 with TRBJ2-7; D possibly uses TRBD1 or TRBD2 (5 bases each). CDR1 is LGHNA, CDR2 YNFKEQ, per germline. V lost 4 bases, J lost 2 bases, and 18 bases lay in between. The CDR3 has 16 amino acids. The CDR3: CASSPAAGTLTYEQYF. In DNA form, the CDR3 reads TGTGCCAGCAGCCCGGCCGCCGGGACCTTGACCTACGAGCAGTACTTC.

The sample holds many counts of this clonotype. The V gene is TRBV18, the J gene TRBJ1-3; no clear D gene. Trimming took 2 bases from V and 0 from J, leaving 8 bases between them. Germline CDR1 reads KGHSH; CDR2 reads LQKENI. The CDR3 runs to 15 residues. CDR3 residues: CASSPSSSSGNTIYF. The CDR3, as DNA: TGTGCCAGCTCACCATCCTCATCCTCTGGAAACACCATATATTTT.